This T cell receptor beta chain was identified in a study of CD8+CD57+ T cells in acquired aplastic anemia. Study background: DNA per sorted CD4+ or CD8+ sample ranged about 0.17 to 27.4 ug, averaging roughly 3.2 ug. The study's findings and limits: Patients and controls shared under 35 CD8+ CDR3 sequences, highly expressed in patients.

TCR beta VDJ and CDR3 were profiled, and genomic DNA was the template. Each CDR3 protein is one row after TCRdb ran MiXCR on the reads. The profile shows around 200,000 distinct CDR3 sequences, around 45% of them singletons. It was patients with CD8+CD57+ cell expansion by flow cytometry who were chosen for sequencing. Severe acquired aplastic anemia was diagnosed in all patients. About this clonotype itself: Its antigen is not known.

The CDR3 has 17 residues. Losses at the gene ends were 6 bases for V and 6 bases for J; bases not matched to a gene: 18. Germline V gene sequence: CDR1 WNHNN, CDR2 SYGVQD (reference sequence). Sequenced sample: sorted CD4+, CD8+, or CD8+CD57+ T cells (not recorded which) from PBMCs. The V gene is TRBV10-1, the J gene TRBJ2-5, with 8 nucleotides matching TRBD1. This TCR was sampled from a human donor with aplastic anemia. In nucleotides, the CDR3 is TGCGCCAGCAGGCCCGGGACAGGACATGTTTTGTCAAAGACCCAGTACTTC. As protein: CASRPGTGHVLSKTQYF.